The 10 T cell receptor beta chains below were found in one sample sequenced in a study of CD8 T cells in Susac syndrome. Random hexamers served to reverse transcribe roughly 0.5 to 1 ug RNA. TCRdb reanalysed the immunoSEQ multiplex PCR reads using MiXCR and keeps one entry per CDR3 protein. The table includes approximately 230,000 distinct CDR3 sequences, just over 90% detected once. The sample consisted of CD4+ T cells from PBMCs. Receptors were obtained from a human donor with multiple sclerosis.

The chain couples TRBV14 to TRBJ1-2; D perhaps matches TRBD1 (5 bases). The germline gives CDR1 SGHDN, CDR2 FVKESK. The V end lost 1 base, the J end lost 4 bases, and 10 bases lay between the germline ends. The CDR3 has 14 residues. In DNA, the CDR3 is TGTGCCAGCAGCCAAGTGGGGGAAGGCTATGGCTACACCTTC. Translating gives CASSQVGEGYGYTF.

The chain has TRBV3-1 and TRBJ2-5; weak D call: TRBD2 (7 bases). V gave up 4 bases and J gave up 2 bases, with 20 bases separating them. The CDR3 sequence is 17 residues long. CDR1 and CDR2 from the germline V gene are LGHDT and YNNKEL (reference sequence). CDR3 sequence reads: CASSPPGAGVGQETQYF. The CDR3 nucleotides are TGTGCCAGCAGCCCCCCGGGGGCGGGAGTGGGGCAAGAGACCCAGTACTTC.

V is TRBV11-2 and J is TRBJ1-2; no firm D call. CDR1 and CDR2 from the germline V gene are SGHAT and FQNNGV. This CDR3 spans 15 amino acids. Trimming shortened V by 2 bases and J by 2 bases, and 12 bases separated the two germline ends. The DNA of the CDR3 is TGTGCCAGCAGCTTATCGGTCAGCACCAACTATGGCTACACCTTC. It encodes CASSLSVSTNYGYTF.

The count of this clonotype is one. The V and J genes are TRBV9 and TRBJ1-6; D not certain. Germline V CDR1 and CDR2: SGDLS, YYNGEE. V was pared by 2 bases and J by 7 bases, with 10 bases between. The CDR3 is 14 amino acids. CDR3 loop: CASSVDTRNSPLHF. CDR3 in DNA: TGTGCCAGCAGCGTCGACACTCGAAATTCACCCCTCCACTTT.

The chain combines TRBV12-3 or TRBV12-4 with TRBJ1-6; unclear D gene. The V end lost 6 bases, the J end lost 4 bases, and 10 bases lay between the germline ends. This CDR3 has 14 amino acids. CDR3 sequence reads: CASRLDTYNSPLHF. Written as DNA, the CDR3 is TGTGCCAGCAGACTAGACACTTATAATTCACCCCTCCACTTT.

The J gene is TRBJ2-2, the V gene TRBV5-1; D remains unclear. V was clipped by 0 bases and J by 7 bases, with 4 bases between them. The germline CDR1 and CDR2 sequences are SGHRS and YFSETQ. The CDR3 runs 12 residues. The CDR3 spells CASSLEGGELFF. The DNA for the CDR3 is TGCGCCAGCAGCTTGGAAGGCGGGGAGCTGTTTTTT.

The chain recombines TRBV12-3 or TRBV12-4 with TRBJ1-5, with D hard to call. This CDR3 contains 16 residues. V was trimmed by 5 bases and J by 2 bases, leaving 16 bases between them. CDR3 in DNA: TGTGCCAGCAGTCCCGGTCGAGGCGTTGGCAATCAGCCCCAGCATTTT. This codes for CASSPGRGVGNQPQHF.

V and J are TRBV11-3 and TRBJ2-2, with D hard to call. The CDR3 extends over 16 amino acids. Germline assignment: CDR1 SGHNT and CDR2 YENEEA. Trimming cost V 0 bases and J 1 base, with 9 bases left between them. CDR3 in DNA: TGTGCCAGCAGCTTAGATGGCGCAGTGAACACCGGGGAGCTGTTTTTT. Amino acids: CASSLDGAVNTGELFF.

V usage is TRBV25-1 and J usage is TRBJ1-5, with no clear D. This CDR3 spans 15 amino acids. Germline assignment: CDR1 MGHDK and CDR2 SYGVNS. Deletions cut 3 bases from V and 1 base from J, with 10 bases between. CDR3 DNA sequence: TGTGCCAGCAGTGACTGGACGGAAAGCAATCAGCCCCAGCATTTT. Protein product: CASSDWTESNQPQHF.

J is TRBJ2-5 and V is TRBV21-1; whether TRBD1, the table's D call, matches the DNA was not checked. TRBV21-1 is a pseudogene segment. This CDR3 region has 14 residues. CDR3 nucleotide sequence: TGTGCCAGCAGCAAAACTGGGGCGCAAGAGACCCAGTACTTC. Encoded protein: CASSKTGAQETQYF.